This T cell receptor (beta chain) was profiled in a study of T cell responses to AZD1222 COVID-19 vaccine. Sequenced by immunoSEQ multiplex PCR; TCRdb stores in-frame clones only, minus some. The sample has roughly 130,000 clones; around 92% are singletons. The length of the CDR3 is 14 residues. The J segment lost 4 bases and the V segment lost 2 bases, leaving 5 bases of the junction unmatched. Germline lookup yields CDR1 SEHNR and CDR2 FQNEAQ (reference sequence). Study-wide findings and caveats: Baseline seropositives among AZD1222 recipients totaled only five to seven. The study found vaccine-associated CD4 TCRs spanning spike, dominant at 160-218 and 743-854. The sample set comprised mostly white British donors with more females, and clonal diversity was possibly underestimated. Nearly half of unique spike-specific TCRs reportedly avoided B.1.351 and B.1.1.7 mutated regions.

Concerning this clone: As yet, its antigen is unknown.

The clonotype comes from an adult in good health. This sequence joins TRBV7-9 and TRBJ2-7; 7 nucleotides align to TRBD1. The sample in question was peripheral blood, obtained on day 0 of AZD1222 vaccination. The CDR3: CASSLTQTGYEQYF. The CDR3 DNA is TGTGCCAGCAGCTTAACCCAGACAGGGTACGAGCAGTACTTC.